Each of the 32 T cell receptor beta chains below was sequenced from the same sample in a study of CD8+CD57+ T cells in acquired aplastic anemia. In patients chosen for sequencing, flow cytometry had shown CD8+CD57+ cell expansion. Genomic DNA, the template, was used for profiling of the TCR beta VDJ and CDR3. TCRdb itself ran the reads through MiXCR, one entry per CDR3 protein. Among 200,000 to 250,000 distinct CDR3 sequences listed, around 49% were seen once. Sequencing used sorted CD4+, CD8+, or CD8+CD57+ T cells (not recorded which) from PBMCs. All receptors come from a human donor with aplastic anemia.

The sample holds a few counts of this clonotype. At one boundary the junction diverges from the germline segment, which might be a read error. The V call is TRBV7-8, the J call TRBJ1-1, with unresolved D. Germline V CDR1 and CDR2: SGHVS, FQNEAQ. The CDR3 runs to 15 residues. CDR3 protein: CASSLGGELNTEALF. The CDR3 coding sequence is TGTGCCAGCAGCTTAGGCGGGGAGCTGAACACTGAAGCTCTCTTT.

About this clonotype: A much bigger clone sits one base away, suggesting this may be a read error. This rearrangement joins TRBV9 to TRBJ1-1; D not certain. From germline, CDR1 is SGDLS and CDR2 YYNGEE. The CDR3 is made up of 14 amino acids. The CDR3: CAGSPRLLNTEAFF. The CDR3 coding sequence is TGTGCCGGCAGCCCCCGACTTCTGAACACTGAAGCTTTCTTT.

In this sample, this clonotype turned up once. This sequence joins TRBV5-6 and TRBJ2-7; D is unresolved. Trimming took off 1 base at V and 6 bases at J, with 5 bases between the two ends. Germline-derived CDR1 and CDR2 are SGHDT and YYEEEE. The CDR3 length is 11 residues. The CDR3 spells CASSLWSEQYF. DNA for the CDR3: TGTGCCAGCAGCTTGTGGAGCGAGCAGTACTTC.

The V gene is TRBV6-5, the J gene TRBJ2-7; 8 bases line up with TRBD2. The germline CDR1 and CDR2 sequences are MNHEY and SVGAGI. This CDR3 is built from 15 residues. V was clipped by 5 bases and J by 3 bases; unmatched bases: 9. DNA for the CDR3: TGTGCCAGCAGTGCCCGTCGGGGGGGGGACTACGAGCAGTACTTC. Amino acids: CASSARRGGDYEQYF.

This clonotype has at least ten counts. This chain joins TRBV6-1 and TRBJ2-7, with TRBD2 as a possible D gene (6 bases). The CDR3 has 15 residues. Per the germline V gene, CDR1 is MNHNS and CDR2 is SASEGT. The germline V and J ends were trimmed by 6 bases and 2 bases, with 17 bases remaining between them. CDR3 sequence: CASRRAGSGAYEQYF. DNA of the CDR3: TGTGCCAGCAGGCGGGCGGGGTCGGGGGCCTACGAGCAGTACTTC.

On this clonotype itself: Its ends do not fully match the called genes, so a read error is possible. The V gene is TRBV7-2, the J gene TRBJ2-2; perhaps TRBD2 as D (5 bases). The CDR3 is 14 amino acids. From germline, CDR1 is SGHTA and CDR2 FQGNSA. CDR3 nucleotide sequence: TGTGCCAGCAGCTTAGGGCAGAACACCGGGGAGCTGTCTTGG. Its protein is CASSLGQNTGELSW.

This clonotype was counted between two and nine times. J is TRBJ2-3 and V is TRBV20-1; 8 bases match TRBD2. This CDR3 region has 15 residues. Trimming took 6 bases from V and 5 from J; bases not matched to a gene: 13. Germline values: CDR1 DFQATT, CDR2 SNEGSKA (reference sequence). In DNA, the CDR3 is TGCAGTGCCAGAACGGGGCGGGGGGAGGAAGATACGCAGTATTTT. It yields the protein CSARTGRGEEDTQYF.

The chain couples TRBV2 to TRBJ1-2; 8 positions agree with TRBD1. After removal of 7 bases from V and 6 bases from J, the junction contained 7 bases not matched to a gene. CDR1 and CDR2 from the germline V gene are SNHLY and FYNNEI. CDR3 length: 13 amino acids. CDR3 loop: CASNGGQGHGYTF. DNA for the CDR3: TGTGCCAGCAATGGAGGACAGGGACATGGCTACACCTTC.

Worth noting for this clonotype: One junction end does not reproduce the germline sequence, and a read error may be involved. V and J are TRBV2 and TRBJ1-5; D may be TRBD1 (6 bases). Germline assignment: CDR1 SNHLY and CDR2 FYNNEI. The CDR3 totals 19 residues. CDR3: CASSQDGGGGRAANQPQHF. DNA of the CDR3: TGCGCCAGCAGCCAAGATGGGGGGGGGGGCAGGGCGGCTAATCAGCCCCAGCATTTT.

This clonotype was counted many times. The J gene is TRBJ1-5, the V gene TRBV19, with 8 positions matching TRBD1. Germline lookup yields CDR1 LNHDA and CDR2 SQIVND (reference sequence). J gave up 0 bases and V 3 bases, and 4 bases lay outside the gene matches. There are 16 residues in the CDR3. CDR3 nucleotide sequence: TGTGCCAGTAGTATCGTCGGGACAGGTAGCAATCAGCCCCAGCATTTT. Protein sequence: CASSIVGTGSNQPQHF.

This clonotype was counted a few times. Its ends do not fully match the called genes, so a read error is possible. The gene calls are TRBV7-7 and TRBJ1-2; D remains ambiguous. CDR1 and CDR2 from the germline V gene are SSHAT and FNYEAQ (reference sequence). The length of the CDR3 is 12 residues. CDR3 amino acids: CASSQAGSGNTF. The DNA of the CDR3 is TGTGCTAGCAGCCAAGCGGGGAGTGGAAACACCTTC.

For the CDR3, the DNA is TGTGCCAGCAGTTATCCCCCTAGCGGGACAGCAGATACGCAGTATTTT. Amino acid sequence: CASSYPPSGTADTQYF. The V call is TRBV6-1, the J call TRBJ2-3, with 9 positions matching TRBD2. With 5 bases clipped from V and 4 bases from J, the junction kept 10 bases outside the gene matches. The CDR3 is 16 residues long. Germline V gives CDR1 MNHNS, CDR2 SASEGT.

A note on this clonotype: Sequence at one end of the junction differs from germline and may be a read error. The chain is built from TRBV9 and TRBJ1-3; D uncertain. The germline V gene has CDR1 SGDLS and CDR2 YYNGEE. This CDR3 has 17 residues. CDR3 nucleotide sequence: TGCGCCAGCAGCTTGGGAGCGCGGGTATCGTCTGGAAACACCATATATTTT. It codes for CASSLGARVSSGNTIYF.

As regards this clonotype: This may arise from a read error, as a much more abundant clone is one base away. The chain combines TRBV12-3 or TRBV12-4 with TRBJ1-2; 10 nucleotides match TRBD1. This CDR3 region has 17 residues. The ends lost 6 bases at V and 4 bases at J; junction bases unmatched: 14. The CDR3 loop reads CASSTATRDRGVYGYTF. The DNA of the CDR3 is TGTGCCAGCAGCACGGCAACTAGGGACAGGGGAGTCTATGGCTACACCTTC.

There are many counts of this clonotype. The chain combines TRBV7-3 with TRBJ2-2; 8 bases align to TRBD1. J was trimmed by 5 bases and V by 6 bases; bases with no gene match: 8. The germline CDR1 and CDR2 sequences are SGHTA and FQGTGA. The CDR3 covers 15 residues. This CDR3 reads CASSLYRGSTGELFF. CDR3 DNA sequence: TGTGCCAGCAGTTTGTACAGGGGGTCAACCGGGGAGCTGTTTTTT.

This chain joins TRBV6-6 and TRBJ2-7; 7 bases map to TRBD1. V gave up 6 bases and J gave up 3 bases; unmatched junction bases: 8. CDR1 MNHNY and CDR2 SVGAGI come from the germline V gene (reference sequence). The length of the CDR3 is 14 residues. The CDR3 DNA follows: TGTGCCAGCAGCAACAGGGGACAAGTCTACGAGCAGTACTTC. This gives the protein CASSNRGQVYEQYF.

The chain links TRBV30 to TRBJ1-5; 7 bases align to TRBD1. Germline trimming cut 5 bases from V and 4 bases from J; bases unmatched to any gene: 8. The CDR3 contains 14 residues. Germline CDR1 is GTSNPN and CDR2 is SVGIG (reference sequence). The CDR3 loop is CAWRGQASNQPQHF. The CDR3 nucleotides are TGTGCCTGGCGAGGACAGGCCTCTAATCAGCCCCAGCATTTT.

The J gene is TRBJ2-7, the V gene TRBV15, with unresolved D. The ends were cut back, 3 bases at V and 2 bases at J, with 8 bases in the middle. The CDR3 loop spans 13 amino acids. In germline, CDR1 is LNHNV, CDR2 YYDKDF (reference sequence). The CDR3 spells CATSRDRPYEQYF. CDR3 bases: TGTGCCACCAGCAGGGACCGGCCCTACGAGCAGTACTTC.

In regard to this clonotype: The germline gene is not matched at one end of the junction; a read error may be the cause. The rearrangement links TRBV9 to TRBJ1-2, with 7 bases aligning to TRBD1. Germline CDR1 SGDLS, CDR2 YYNGEE. The CDR3 extends over 14 amino acids. The CDR3 here is CASSPTGTNHGYTF. The DNA for the CDR3 is TGTGCCAGCAGCCCGACAGGGACTAACCATGGCTACACCTTC.

This clonotype was counted at least ten times. The gene calls are TRBV5-6 and TRBJ1-6; D is uncertain. Per the germline V gene, CDR1 is SGHDT and CDR2 is YYEEEE. Between the trimmed V and J ends, which lost 0 bases and 8 bases, there was a span of 18 bases. The CDR3 runs 17 residues. The DNA of the CDR3 is TGTGCCAGCAGCTTGGATGCGGGTCCTACGCTAGATTCACCCCTCCACTTT. Its translation is CASSLDAGPTLDSPLHF.

The V and J genes are TRBV20-1 and TRBJ2-1; D not resolved. This CDR3 comprises 13 residues. V gave up 4 bases and J gave up 0 bases, with 7 bases separating them. Germline V gene data show CDR1 as DFQATT and CDR2 as SNEGSKA (reference sequence). CDR3 sequence (DNA): TGCAGTGCTACCCCTAGCTCCTACAATGAGCAGTTCTTC. It encodes CSATPSSYNEQFF.

The V gene is TRBV9, the J gene TRBJ1-5; D is uncertain. CDR1 and CDR2 (germline): SGDLS, YYNGEE. The CDR3 sequence is 15 residues long. V was clipped by 0 bases and J by 5 bases, with 12 bases between them. CDR3 nucleotide sequence: TGTGCCAGCAGCGTAGGCGTGGGTGGTGATCAGCCCCAGCATTTT. This gives the protein CASSVGVGGDQPQHF.

The rearrangement joins TRBV29-1 to TRBJ1-5, with TRBD1 identical over 8 bases. CDR3 length: 11 residues. From germline, CDR1 is SQVTM and CDR2 ANQGSEA. V lost 8 bases, J lost 6 bases, and 3 bases stayed unmatched. This CDR3 reads CSTGQGQPQHF. The DNA of the CDR3 is TGCAGCACCGGACAGGGTCAGCCCCAGCATTTT.

The table lists this clonotype with many counts. The rearrangement uses TRBV20-1 and TRBJ2-1; 8 bases are shared with TRBD2. Germline CDR1 and CDR2: DFQATT and SNEGSKA (reference sequence). CDR3 size: 15 residues. After removal of 5 bases from V and 0 bases from J, the junction contained 6 bases not matched to a gene. The CDR3 nucleotides read TGCAGTGCTTGGCCACTAGCGGACTCCTACAATGAGCAGTTCTTC. Its translation: CSAWPLADSYNEQFF.

J is TRBJ1-2 and V is TRBV6-2 or TRBV6-3; 8 bases line up with TRBD1. V dropped 4 bases and J dropped 5; count of bases not matched to a gene: 3. The CDR3 loop spans 13 amino acids. Germline assignment: CDR1 MNHEY and CDR2 SVGEGT. The CDR3 coding sequence is TGTGCCAGCAGTTGGCGGACAGGGTATGGCTACACCTTC. This encodes CASSWRTGYGYTF.

This clonotype was observed at least ten times. The chain joins TRBV5-1 to TRBJ2-3; D may be TRBD1 (5 bases). The CDR3 is 17 amino acids. Germline-derived CDR1 and CDR2 are SGHRS and YFSETQ. V lost 1 base and J 2 bases, leaving 17 bases between the germline ends. In nucleotides, the CDR3 is TGCGCCAGCAGCTTGATGGTGGGGCAGGACCTCACAGATACGCAGTATTTT. Its protein product is CASSLMVGQDLTDTQYF. The full variable domain, its missing parts supplied by reference TRBV5-1 and TRBJ2-3, is KAGVTQTPRYLIKTRGQQVTLSCSPISGHRSVSWYQQTPGQGLQFLFEYFSETQRNKGNFPGRFSGRQFSNSRSEMNVSTLELGDSALYLCASSLMVGQDLTDTQYFGPGTRLTVL.

CDR3 DNA sequence: TGTGCCATCAGTGGACCCAGGTTTCCCTACGAGCAGTACTTC. Its protein is CAISGPRFPYEQYF. This chain joins TRBV10-3 and TRBJ2-7; D not certain. The CDR3 is 14 amino acids. CDR1 ENHRY and CDR2 SYGVKD come from the germline V gene. V was trimmed by 4 bases and J by 2 bases, leaving 12 bases between them.

This chain links TRBV29-1 with TRBJ2-7, with D maybe TRBD2 (5 bases). Germline-derived CDR1 and CDR2 are SQVTM and ANQGSEA. Trimming took off 3 bases at V and 3 bases at J, with 6 bases between the two ends. This CDR3 comprises 11 residues. Written as DNA, the CDR3 is TGCAGCGTTGAGAGGGACTACGAGCAGTACTTC. Encoded protein: CSVERDYEQYF.

The J gene is TRBJ2-3, the V gene TRBV27; D is undetermined. The V end lost 5 bases, the J end lost 1 base, and 13 bases lay between the germline ends. Germline V gene lookup returns CDR1 MNHEY and CDR2 SMNVEV (reference sequence). This CDR3 comprises 15 residues. The CDR3 region is CASSPLVLGTDTQYF. The CDR3 DNA sequence: TGTGCCAGCAGTCCCCTCGTCTTGGGCACAGATACGCAGTATTTT.

This clonotype has a handful of counts. The chain couples TRBV4-1 to TRBJ2-2, with 7 bases identical to TRBD1. Germline-derived CDR1 and CDR2 are MGHRA and YSYEKL. CDR3 size: 17 residues. V was pared by 4 bases and J by 5 bases, with 13 bases of the junction left unmatched. CDR3 in DNA: TGCGCCAGCAGCCGACACCGGGACAGTATAGATACCGGGGAGCTGTTTTTT. Its protein product is CASSRHRDSIDTGELFF.

This chain links TRBV20-1 with TRBJ2-1, with 9 bases aligning to TRBD2. The J segment lost 4 bases and the V segment lost 5 bases, leaving 6 bases of the junction unmatched. The CDR3 length is 14 residues. Germline-derived CDR1 and CDR2 are DFQATT and SNEGSKA (reference sequence). DNA for the CDR3: TGCAGTGCTGGTCCTACTAGCGGGTACAATGAGCAGTTCTTC. This gives the protein CSAGPTSGYNEQFF.

This chain joins TRBV14 and TRBJ2-3, with a weak D call TRBD2 (5 bases). Trimming shortened V by 3 bases and J by 8 bases, and 9 bases separated the two germline ends. The CDR3 extends over 12 amino acids. Per the germline V gene, CDR1 is SGHDN and CDR2 is FVKESK. The DNA for the CDR3 is TGTGCCAGCAGCCACGCCGGAGGTACGCAGTATTTT. Translation gives CASSHAGGTQYF.